These 7 T cell receptor beta chains were all obtained from the same sample, sequenced in a study of early T cells in non-severe SARS-CoV-2 infection. Each CDR3 protein is one row after TCRdb ran MiXCR on the 5' RACE reads. Of approximately 50,000 distinct CDR3 sequences listed, over 7% are singletons. Sequenced input: whole blood. The receptors shown here come from an adult who was a healthcare worker with PCR-confirmed SARS-CoV-2 infection or an uninfected control (not recorded which).

This clonotype came up many times. J is TRBJ2-7 and V is TRBV10-3, with TRBD2 matching over 10 bases. This CDR3 has 15 residues. With 11 bases clipped from V and 9 bases from J, the junction kept 19 bases outside the gene matches. The germline CDR1 and CDR2 sequences are ENHRY and SYGVKD. DNA of the CDR3: TGTGCCGTCCAGAATGGACTAGCGGCTAGCGGGAGGCAGTACTTC. Amino acids: CAVQNGLAASGRQYF.

The chain recombines TRBV5-1 with TRBJ2-3; D assignment may be TRBD1 or TRBD2 (5 bases each). This CDR3 region has 14 residues. The V gene's germline CDR1 is SGHRS and CDR2 YFSETQ. V dropped 0 bases and J dropped 5 bases, with 10 bases sitting between them. CDR3 DNA: TGCGCCAGCAGCTTGGATGGGGGTGGAGATACGCAGTATTTT. Encoded protein: CASSLDGGGDTQYF. The full variable domain, completed using reference TRBV5-1 and TRBJ2-3, is KAGVTQTPRYLIKTRGQQVTLSCSPISGHRSVSWYQQTPGQGLQFLFEYFSETQRNKGNFPGRFSGRQFSNSRSEMNVSTLELGDSALYLCASSLDGGGDTQYFGPGTRLTVL.

This clonotype has a count of ten or more. The chain employs TRBV29-1 and TRBJ1-5; maybe TRBD1 (6 bases). The V end lost 6 bases, the J end lost 1 base, and 25 bases lay between the germline ends. Germline lookup yields CDR1 SQVTM and CDR2 ANQGSEA. CDR3 length: 18 residues. CDR3 bases: TGCAGCGTCATAGTTACAGGGAGTGGGACAATCAGCAATCAGCCCCAGCATTTT. This codes for CSVIVTGSGTISNQPQHF.

The table lists this clonotype with a few counts. This chain's CDR3 is CASSQPSGSDPDTQYF. In DNA form, the CDR3 reads TGTGCCAGCAGTCAACCTAGCGGGAGTGACCCAGATACGCAGTATTTT. The gene calls are TRBV12-3 or TRBV12-4 and TRBJ2-3, with TRBD2 matching 10 bases. J lost 4 bases, V lost 5 bases, and 9 bases had no gene match. The CDR3 is 16 amino acids.

V is TRBV20-1 and J is TRBJ2-1; TRBD2 agrees at 10 bases. This CDR3 contains 17 residues. In germline, CDR1 is DFQATT, CDR2 SNEGSKA (reference sequence). Losses at the gene ends were 2 bases for V and 4 bases for J; bases not matched to a gene: 11. CDR3 coding DNA: TGCAGTGCTAGACCTCCAGTCACTAGCGGGGCGTACAATGAGCAGTTCTTC. The encoded protein is CSARPPVTSGAYNEQFF.

The chain recombines TRBV11-2 with TRBJ2-7, with D possibly TRBD2 on 5 matching bases. Germline V gene lookup returns CDR1 SGHAT and CDR2 FQNNGV. The CDR3 has 13 amino acids. Trimming took 5 bases from V and 7 from J, leaving 15 bases between them. DNA of the CDR3: TGTGCCAGCAGCCACCCGTCTCCGGGGGAGCAGTACTTC. Translating it yields CASSHPSPGEQYF.

This clonotype appeared many times. The CDR3 loop reads CASSLESGSEQFF. CDR3 DNA sequence: TGTGCCAGCAGCTTAGAGTCTGGGTCTGAGCAGTTCTTC. J is TRBJ2-1 and V is TRBV7-8; D uncertain. Trimming removed 1 base at V and 9 bases at J, with 10 bases between. CDR1 and CDR2 (germline): SGHVS, FQNEAQ. The CDR3 has 13 amino acids.